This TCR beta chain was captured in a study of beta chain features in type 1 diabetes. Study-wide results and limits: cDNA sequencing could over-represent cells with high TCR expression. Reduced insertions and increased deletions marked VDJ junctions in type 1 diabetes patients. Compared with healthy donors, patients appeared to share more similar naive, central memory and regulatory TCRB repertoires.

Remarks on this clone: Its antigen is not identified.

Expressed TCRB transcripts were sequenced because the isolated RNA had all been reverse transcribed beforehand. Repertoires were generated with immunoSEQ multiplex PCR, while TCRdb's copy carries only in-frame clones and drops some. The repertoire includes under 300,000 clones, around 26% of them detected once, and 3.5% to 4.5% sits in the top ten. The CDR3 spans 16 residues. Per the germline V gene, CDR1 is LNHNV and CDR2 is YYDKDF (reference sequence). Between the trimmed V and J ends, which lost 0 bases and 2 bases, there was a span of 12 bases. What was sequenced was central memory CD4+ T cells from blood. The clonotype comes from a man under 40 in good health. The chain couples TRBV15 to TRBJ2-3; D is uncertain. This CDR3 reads CATSRDRARPTDTQYF. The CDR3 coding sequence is TGTGCCACCAGCAGAGATCGCGCCCGACCCACAGATACGCAGTATTTT. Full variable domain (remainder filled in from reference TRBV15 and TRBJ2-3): DAMVIQNPRYQVTQFGKPVTLSCSQTLNHNVMYWYQQKSSQAPKLLFHYYDKDFNNEADTPDNFQSRRPNTSFCFLDIRSPGLGDTAMYLCATSRDRARPTDTQYFGPGTRLTVL.